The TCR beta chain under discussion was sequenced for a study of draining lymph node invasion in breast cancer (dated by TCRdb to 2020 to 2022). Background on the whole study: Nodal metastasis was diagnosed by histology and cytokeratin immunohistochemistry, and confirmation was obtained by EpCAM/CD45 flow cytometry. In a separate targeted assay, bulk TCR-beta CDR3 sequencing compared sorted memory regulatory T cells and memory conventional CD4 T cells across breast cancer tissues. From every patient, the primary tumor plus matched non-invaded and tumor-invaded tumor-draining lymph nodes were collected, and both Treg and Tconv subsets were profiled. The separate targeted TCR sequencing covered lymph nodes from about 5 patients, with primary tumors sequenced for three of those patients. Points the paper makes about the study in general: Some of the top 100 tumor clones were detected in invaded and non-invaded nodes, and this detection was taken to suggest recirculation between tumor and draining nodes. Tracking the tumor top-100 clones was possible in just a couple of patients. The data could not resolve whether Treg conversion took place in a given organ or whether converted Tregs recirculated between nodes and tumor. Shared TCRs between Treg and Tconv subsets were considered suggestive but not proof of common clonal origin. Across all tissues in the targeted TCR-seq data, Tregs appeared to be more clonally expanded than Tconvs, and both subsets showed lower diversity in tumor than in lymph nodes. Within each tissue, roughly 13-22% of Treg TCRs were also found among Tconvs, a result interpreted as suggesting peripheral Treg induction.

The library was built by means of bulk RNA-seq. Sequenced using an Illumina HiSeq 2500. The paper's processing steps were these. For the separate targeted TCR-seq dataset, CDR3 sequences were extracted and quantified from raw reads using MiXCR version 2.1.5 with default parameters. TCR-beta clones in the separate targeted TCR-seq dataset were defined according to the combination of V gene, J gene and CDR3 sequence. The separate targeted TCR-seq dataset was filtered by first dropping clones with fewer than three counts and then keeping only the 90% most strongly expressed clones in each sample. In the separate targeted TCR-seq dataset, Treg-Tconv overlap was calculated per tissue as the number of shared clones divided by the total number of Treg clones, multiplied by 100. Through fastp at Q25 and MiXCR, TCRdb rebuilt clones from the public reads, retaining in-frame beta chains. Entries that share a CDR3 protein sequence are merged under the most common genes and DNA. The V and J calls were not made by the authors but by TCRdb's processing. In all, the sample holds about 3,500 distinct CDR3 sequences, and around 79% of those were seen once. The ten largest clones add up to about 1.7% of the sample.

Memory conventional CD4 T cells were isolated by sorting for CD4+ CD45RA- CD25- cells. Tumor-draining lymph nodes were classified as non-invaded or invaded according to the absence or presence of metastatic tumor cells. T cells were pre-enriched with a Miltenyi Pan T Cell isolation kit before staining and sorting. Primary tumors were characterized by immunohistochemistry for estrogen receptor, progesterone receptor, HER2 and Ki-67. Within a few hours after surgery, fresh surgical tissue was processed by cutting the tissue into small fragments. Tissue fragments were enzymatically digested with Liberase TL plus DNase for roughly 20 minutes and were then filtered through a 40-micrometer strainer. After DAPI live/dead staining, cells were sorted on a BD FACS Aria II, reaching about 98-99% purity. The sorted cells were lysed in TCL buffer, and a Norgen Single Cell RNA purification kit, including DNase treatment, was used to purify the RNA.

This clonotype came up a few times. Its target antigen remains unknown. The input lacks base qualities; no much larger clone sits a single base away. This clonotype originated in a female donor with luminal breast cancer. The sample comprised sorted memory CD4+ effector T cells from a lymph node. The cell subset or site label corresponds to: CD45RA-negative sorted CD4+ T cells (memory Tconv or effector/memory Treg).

The nucleotide sequence reads as follows: TGTGCCAGTAGTAGGGACGGACAGAACTATGGCTACACCTTC. This is translated as CASSRDGQNYGYTF. The rearrangement combines TRBV19 with TRBJ1-2; a weak D assignment points to TRBD1 (6 bases agree). Including the terminal cysteine and phenylalanine, the CDR3 comprises 14 residues. The retained sequence is limited to the CDR3, 42 bases, with the frame set at the first base. From a lookup of the germline V gene (reference sequence), CDR1 and CDR2 are LNHDA and SQIVND. V sheds 4 bases and J sheds 2 bases, leaving 11 bases between their ends.